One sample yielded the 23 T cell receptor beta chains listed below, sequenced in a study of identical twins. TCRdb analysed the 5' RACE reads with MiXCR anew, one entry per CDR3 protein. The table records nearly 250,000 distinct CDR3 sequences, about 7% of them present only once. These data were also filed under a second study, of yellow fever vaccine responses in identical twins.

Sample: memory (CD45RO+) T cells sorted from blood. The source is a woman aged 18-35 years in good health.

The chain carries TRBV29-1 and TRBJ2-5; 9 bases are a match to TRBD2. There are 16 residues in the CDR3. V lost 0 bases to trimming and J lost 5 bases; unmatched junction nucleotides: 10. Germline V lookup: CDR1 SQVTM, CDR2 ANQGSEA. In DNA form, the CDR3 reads TGCAGCGTTGAAGATCGGGCTAGCGGGACCCGGGAGACCCAGTACTTC. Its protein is CSVEDRASGTRETQYF.

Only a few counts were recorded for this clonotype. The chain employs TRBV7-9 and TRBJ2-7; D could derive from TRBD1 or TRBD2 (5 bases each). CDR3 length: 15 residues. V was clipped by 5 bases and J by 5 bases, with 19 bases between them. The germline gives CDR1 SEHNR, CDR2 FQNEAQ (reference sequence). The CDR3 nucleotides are TGTGCCAGCAGCGGCCGGGACGGCCCCTTGAACGAGCAGTACTTC. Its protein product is CASSGRDGPLNEQYF.

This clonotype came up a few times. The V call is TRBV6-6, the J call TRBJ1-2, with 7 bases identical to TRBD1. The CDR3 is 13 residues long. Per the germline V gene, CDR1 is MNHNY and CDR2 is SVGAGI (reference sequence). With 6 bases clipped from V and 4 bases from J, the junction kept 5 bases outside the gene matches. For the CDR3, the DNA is TGTGCCAGCAGCCTTGGGACAGCCTATGGCTACACCTTC. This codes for CASSLGTAYGYTF.

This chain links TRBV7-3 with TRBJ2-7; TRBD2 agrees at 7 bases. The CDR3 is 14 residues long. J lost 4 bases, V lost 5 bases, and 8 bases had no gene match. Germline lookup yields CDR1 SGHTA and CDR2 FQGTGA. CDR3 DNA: TGTGCCAGCAGCCAAGGACTAGGGGAGTACGAGCAGTACTTC. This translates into CASSQGLGEYEQYF.

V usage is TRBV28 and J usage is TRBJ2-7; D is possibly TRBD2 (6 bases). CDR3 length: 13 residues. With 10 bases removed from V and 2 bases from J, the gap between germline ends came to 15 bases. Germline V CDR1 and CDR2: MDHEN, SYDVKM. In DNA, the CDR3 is TGTGCCACTTCAAGGGACTCCGCCTACGAGCAGTACTTC. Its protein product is CATSRDSAYEQYF.

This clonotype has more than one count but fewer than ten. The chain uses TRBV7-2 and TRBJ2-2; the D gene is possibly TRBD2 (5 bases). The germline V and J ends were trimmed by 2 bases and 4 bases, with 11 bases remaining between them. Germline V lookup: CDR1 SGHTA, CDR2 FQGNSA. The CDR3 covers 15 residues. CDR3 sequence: CASSLLPSRTGELFF. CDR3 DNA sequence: TGTGCCAGCAGCTTACTTCCTAGCCGCACCGGGGAGCTGTTTTTT. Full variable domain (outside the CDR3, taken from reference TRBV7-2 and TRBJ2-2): GAGVSQSPSNKVTEKGKDVELRCDPISGHTALYWYRQSLGQGLEFLIYFQGNSAPDKSGLPSDRFSAERTGGSVSTLTIQRTQQEDSAVYLCASSLLPSRTGELFFGEGSRLTVL.

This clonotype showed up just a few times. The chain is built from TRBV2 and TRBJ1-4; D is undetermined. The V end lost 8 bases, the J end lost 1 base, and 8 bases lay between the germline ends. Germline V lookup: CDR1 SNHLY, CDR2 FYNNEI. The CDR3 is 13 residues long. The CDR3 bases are TGTGCCAGCCAAAAGCTAACTAATGAAAAACTGTTTTTT. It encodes CASQKLTNEKLFF.

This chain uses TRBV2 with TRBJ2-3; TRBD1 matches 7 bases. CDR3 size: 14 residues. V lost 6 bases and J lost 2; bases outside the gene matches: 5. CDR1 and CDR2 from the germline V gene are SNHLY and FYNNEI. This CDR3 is CASRATGNTDTQYF. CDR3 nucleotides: TGTGCCAGCAGAGCGACAGGGAACACAGATACGCAGTATTTT.

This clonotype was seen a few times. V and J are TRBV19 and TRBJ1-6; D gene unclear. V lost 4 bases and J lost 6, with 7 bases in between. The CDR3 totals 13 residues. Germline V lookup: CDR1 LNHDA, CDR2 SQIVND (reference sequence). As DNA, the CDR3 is TGTGCCAGTAGTACGGACTTTAATTCACCCCTCCACTTT. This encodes CASSTDFNSPLHF.

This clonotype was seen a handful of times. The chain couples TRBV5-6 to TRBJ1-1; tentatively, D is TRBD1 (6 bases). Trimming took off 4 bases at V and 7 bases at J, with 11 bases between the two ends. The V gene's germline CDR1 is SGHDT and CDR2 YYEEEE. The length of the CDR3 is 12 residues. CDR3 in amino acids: CASSITRGEAFF. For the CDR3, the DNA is TGTGCCAGCAGCATCACCAGGGGTGAAGCTTTCTTT.

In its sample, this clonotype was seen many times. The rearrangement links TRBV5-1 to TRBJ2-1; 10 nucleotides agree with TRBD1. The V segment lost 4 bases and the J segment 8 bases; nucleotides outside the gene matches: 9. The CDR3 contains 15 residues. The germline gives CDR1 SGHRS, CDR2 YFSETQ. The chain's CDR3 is CASSPGQGRGHEQFF. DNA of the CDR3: TGCGCCAGCAGCCCGGGACAGGGGCGGGGACATGAGCAGTTCTTC.

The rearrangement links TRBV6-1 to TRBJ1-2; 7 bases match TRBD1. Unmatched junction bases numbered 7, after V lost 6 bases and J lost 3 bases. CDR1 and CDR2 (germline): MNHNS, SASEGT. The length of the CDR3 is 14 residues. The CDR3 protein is CASREQGTHYGYTF. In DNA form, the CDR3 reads TGTGCCAGCAGGGAACAGGGGACACACTATGGCTACACCTTC.

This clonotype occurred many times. The CDR3 bases are TGTGCCACCAGCAGAGGTGGGAGTAAAGAGACCCAGTACTTC. Protein product: CATSRGGSKETQYF. This chain joins TRBV15 and TRBJ2-5; possibly TRBD2 for D (5 bases). Looked up from germline, CDR1 is LNHNV and CDR2 is YYDKDF (reference sequence). Trimming stripped 1 base from V and 3 bases from J, with 9 bases between. The CDR3 is made up of 14 amino acids.

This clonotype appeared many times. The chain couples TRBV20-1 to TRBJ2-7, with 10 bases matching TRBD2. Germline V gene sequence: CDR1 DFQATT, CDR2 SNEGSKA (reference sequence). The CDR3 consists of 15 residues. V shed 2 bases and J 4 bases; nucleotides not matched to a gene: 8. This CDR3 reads CSARPPGLASYEQYV. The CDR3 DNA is TGCAGTGCTAGACCTCCGGGACTAGCGTCTTACGAGCAGTACGTC.

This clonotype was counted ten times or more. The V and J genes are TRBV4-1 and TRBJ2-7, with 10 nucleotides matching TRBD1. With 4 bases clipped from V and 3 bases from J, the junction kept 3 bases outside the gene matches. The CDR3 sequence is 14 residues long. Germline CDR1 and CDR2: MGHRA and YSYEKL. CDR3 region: CASSRDRGGYEQYV. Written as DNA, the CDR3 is TGCGCCAGCAGCCGGGACAGGGGAGGCTACGAGCAGTACGTC.

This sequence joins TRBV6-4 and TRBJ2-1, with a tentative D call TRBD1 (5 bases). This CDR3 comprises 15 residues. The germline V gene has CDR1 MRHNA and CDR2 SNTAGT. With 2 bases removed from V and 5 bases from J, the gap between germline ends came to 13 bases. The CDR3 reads CASSDRAGSNNEQFF. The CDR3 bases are TGTGCCAGCAGTGACCGGGCAGGGTCCAACAATGAGCAGTTCTTC.

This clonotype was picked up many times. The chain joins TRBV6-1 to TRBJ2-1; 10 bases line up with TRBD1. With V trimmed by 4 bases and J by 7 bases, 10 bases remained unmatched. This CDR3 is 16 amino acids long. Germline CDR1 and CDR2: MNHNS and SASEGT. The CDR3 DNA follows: TGTGCCAGCAGTGCCCCCTTCGGGACAGGGGAAAATGAGCAGTTCTTC. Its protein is CASSAPFGTGENEQFF.

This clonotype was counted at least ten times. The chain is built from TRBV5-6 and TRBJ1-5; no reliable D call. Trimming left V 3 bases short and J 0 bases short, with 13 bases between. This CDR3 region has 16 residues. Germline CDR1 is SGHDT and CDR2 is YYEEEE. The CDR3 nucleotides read TGTGCCAGCAGCTCTACTCTGGGCGGTAGCAATCAGCCCCAGCATTTT. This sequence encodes CASSSTLGGSNQPQHF.

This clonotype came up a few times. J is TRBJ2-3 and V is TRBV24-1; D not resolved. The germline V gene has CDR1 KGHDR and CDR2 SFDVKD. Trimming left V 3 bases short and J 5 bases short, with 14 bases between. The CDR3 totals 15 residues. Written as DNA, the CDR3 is TGTGCCACCAGTGATAGGCCCATGGTCGGAGATACGCAGTATTTT. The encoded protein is CATSDRPMVGDTQYF.

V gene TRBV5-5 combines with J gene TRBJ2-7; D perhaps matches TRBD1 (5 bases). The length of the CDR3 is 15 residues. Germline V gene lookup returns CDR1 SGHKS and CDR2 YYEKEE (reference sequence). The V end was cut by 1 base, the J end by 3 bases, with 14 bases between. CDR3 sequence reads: CASSLWPGYFYEQYV. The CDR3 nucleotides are TGTGCCAGCAGCTTGTGGCCAGGGTATTTCTACGAGCAGTACGTC.

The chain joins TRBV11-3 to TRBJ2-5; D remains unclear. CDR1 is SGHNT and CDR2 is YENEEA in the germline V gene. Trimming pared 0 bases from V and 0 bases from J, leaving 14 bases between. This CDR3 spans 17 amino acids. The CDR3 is CASSLDTRAEYQETQYF. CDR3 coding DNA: TGTGCCAGCAGCTTAGATACACGGGCCGAGTACCAAGAGACCCAGTACTTC.

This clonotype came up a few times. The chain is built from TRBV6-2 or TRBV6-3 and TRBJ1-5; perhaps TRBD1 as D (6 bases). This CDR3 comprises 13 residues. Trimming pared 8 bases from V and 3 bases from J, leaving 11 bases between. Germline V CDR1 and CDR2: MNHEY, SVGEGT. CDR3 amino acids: CASLGDNNQPQHF. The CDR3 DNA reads TGTGCCAGCTTGGGGGACAACAATCAGCCCCAGCATTTT.

CDR3 protein: CASSYVGELFF. The CDR3 DNA is TGTGCCAGCAGTTACGTCGGGGAGCTGTTTTTT. The chain carries TRBV6-5 and TRBJ2-2, with D uncertain. The CDR3 is made up of 11 amino acids. Germline CDR1 MNHEY, CDR2 SVGAGI. Trimming removed 2 bases at V and 7 bases at J, with 2 bases between.